These 8 T cell receptor beta chains came from one sample sequenced in a study of cytomegalovirus exposure and HLA in healthy donors. 13 Jbeta primers and 60 Vbeta primers were used for the PCR. The repertoire was sequenced with immunoSEQ multiplex PCR; TCRdb's copy has only in-frame clones and lacks some. Of under 200,000 clones in the sample, more than 60% are singletons; the top ten hold 4% to 5.5%. Material: PBMCs. Source of these receptors: a male donor in good health and CMV-seronegative.

V is TRBV6-5 and J is TRBJ2-7, with TRBD1 as a possible D gene (6 bases). The CDR3 covers 14 residues. V dropped 5 bases and J dropped 4 bases, with 15 bases sitting between them. Looked up from germline, CDR1 is MNHEY and CDR2 is SVGAGI. The CDR3 protein is CASSLSSTGYEQYF. The CDR3 DNA is TGTGCCAGCAGTCTTTCCTCAACAGGGTACGAGCAGTACTTC.

V gene TRBV11-2 combines with J gene TRBJ1-5, with D perhaps TRBD1 (5 bases). There are 14 residues in the CDR3. V lost 5 bases and J lost 4, with 12 bases in between. CDR1 is SGHAT and CDR2 is FQNNGV in the germline V gene. CDR3 nucleotide sequence: TGTGCCAGCAGCGGGGCCAGGGAAAATCAGCCCCAGCATTTT. Encoded protein: CASSGARENQPQHF. The complete variable domain, with remaining parts taken from reference TRBV11-2 and TRBJ1-5, reads EAGVAQSPRYKIIEKRQSVAFWCNPISGHATLYWYQQILGQGPKLLIQFQNNGVVDDSQLPKDRFSAERLKGVDSTLKIQPAKLEDSAVYLCASSGARENQPQHFGDGTRLSIL.

The rearrangement links TRBV7-9 to TRBJ2-7, with 8 bases matching TRBD2. The CDR3 runs 14 residues. Germline values: CDR1 SEHNR, CDR2 FQNEAQ (reference sequence). Trimming took 4 bases from V and 2 from J; bases not matched to a gene: 4. The CDR3: CASSSGGQAYEQYF. In DNA form, the CDR3 reads TGTGCCAGCAGCTCGGGGGGGCAGGCCTACGAGCAGTACTTC.

V usage is TRBV14 and J usage is TRBJ2-7; D is possibly TRBD1 (5 bases). Deletions cut 2 bases from V and 6 bases from J, with 5 bases between. In germline, CDR1 is SGHDN, CDR2 FVKESK. This CDR3 spans 11 amino acids. CDR3 nucleotide sequence: TGTGCCAGCAGCCAAACAGGCGAGCAGTACTTC. It yields the protein CASSQTGEQYF.

This clone showed up many times. The gene calls are TRBV6-5 and TRBJ1-3, with unresolved D. The CDR3 loop spans 14 amino acids. The germline CDR1 and CDR2 sequences are MNHEY and SVGAGI. V lost 6 bases to trimming and J lost 4 bases, with 13 bases between them. The CDR3 bases are TGTGCCAGCAGCATCGAGGGTAGCGGAAACACCATATATTTT. Its translation: CASSIEGSGNTIYF.

The CDR3 here is CASSADRGEKLFF. The CDR3 coding sequence is TGTGCCAGCAGCGCCGACAGGGGTGAAAAACTGTTTTTT. The chain uses TRBV5-8 and TRBJ1-4, with 8 bases that match TRBD1. Trimming took 4 bases from V and 7 from J; bases not matched to a gene: 3. Germline CDR1 reads SGHTS; CDR2 reads YDEGEE. The CDR3 consists of 13 residues.

The chain is built from TRBV25-1 and TRBJ2-2; D not resolved. V was cut by 0 bases and J by 2 bases, with 4 bases left in between. Germline CDR1 is MGHDK and CDR2 is SYGVNS. The CDR3 runs to 14 residues. CDR3 DNA: TGTGCCAGCAGTGAATACAGAAACACCGGGGAGCTGTTTTTT. Amino acids: CASSEYRNTGELFF.

V is TRBV14 and J is TRBJ2-2; D might be TRBD1 (6 bases). Germline assignment: CDR1 SGHDN and CDR2 FVKESK. The CDR3 consists of 15 residues. V dropped 1 base and J dropped 4 bases, with 10 bases sitting between them. The CDR3: CASSQVMGATGELFF. As DNA, the CDR3 is TGTGCCAGCAGCCAAGTTATGGGGGCCACCGGGGAGCTGTTTTTT.